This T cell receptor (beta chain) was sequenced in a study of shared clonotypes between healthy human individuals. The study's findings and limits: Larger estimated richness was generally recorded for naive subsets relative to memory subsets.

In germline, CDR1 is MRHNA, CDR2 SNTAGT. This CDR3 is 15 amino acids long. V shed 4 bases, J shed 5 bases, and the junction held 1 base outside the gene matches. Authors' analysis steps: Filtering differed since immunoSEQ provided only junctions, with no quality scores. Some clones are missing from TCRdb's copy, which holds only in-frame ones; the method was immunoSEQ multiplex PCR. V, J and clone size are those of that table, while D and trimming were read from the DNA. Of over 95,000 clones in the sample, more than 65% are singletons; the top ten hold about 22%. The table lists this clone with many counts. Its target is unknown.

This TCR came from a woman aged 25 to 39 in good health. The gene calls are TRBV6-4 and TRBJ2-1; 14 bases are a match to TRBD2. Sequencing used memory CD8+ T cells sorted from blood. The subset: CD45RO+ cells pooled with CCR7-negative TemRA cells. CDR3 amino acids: CASSVGLAGDNEQFF. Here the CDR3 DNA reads TGTGCCAGCAGTGTGGGACTAGCGGGAGACAATGAGCAGTTCTTC.